This T cell receptor (beta chain) stems from a study of persistence of HIV-infected CD4 T cells. On the study more broadly: CD4+ T cells responding to CMV or HIV-1 Gag were isolated.

A note on this clone: Its target is not known.

The stimulus was an HIV-1 Gag 15-mer peptide pool, about 1 ug/peptide/mL. Memory cells lacking CD40L and CD69 with high CD45RO were sorted. The CDR3 totals 13 residues. Per the germline V gene, CDR1 is SGHTA and CDR2 is FQGNSA. Trimming stripped 6 bases from V and 7 bases from J, with 12 bases between. The immunoSEQ assay was version 4, run in survey mode. Generated by immunoSEQ multiplex PCR, the TCRdb table keeps only in-frame clones and is missing some. The sample has about 40,000 clones, around 78% seen once. The V gene is TRBV7-2, the J gene TRBJ2-2; maybe TRBD1 (6 bases). The sample in question was CD4+ T cells sorted from PBMCs after roughly 18-hour stimulation, obtained from a patient who received antiretroviral therapy. This sequence originates from an adult man with HIV who was CMV-seropositive. CDR3 residues: CASRVKGGGELFF. CDR3 in DNA: TGTGCCAGCAGAGTGAAAGGGGGCGGGGAGCTGTTTTTT.